These 10 T cell receptor beta chains came from one sample sequenced in a study of T-cell reconstitution after alpha-beta-depleted transplantation in children. For TCRbeta, the library was prepared with unique molecular identifiers. MiXCR, run by TCRdb on the PCR reads, gives a single entry per CDR3 protein. The top ten clones hold 13% to 15% of a sample with about 600,000 distinct CDR3 sequences, about 21% of them seen once. Source: PBMCs, mostly from graft donor cells, taken 360 days after TCRalphabeta/CD19-depleted stem cell transplant. All receptors derive from a boy under three years old who had a stem cell transplant for acute myeloid leukemia, so the T cells may come from the graft donor.

The sample holds many counts of this clonotype. The chain combines TRBV11-2 with TRBJ2-7, with D unresolved. The germline V and J ends were trimmed by 5 bases and 0 bases, with 14 bases remaining between them. CDR3 length: 15 amino acids. Germline loops: CDR1 SGHAT, CDR2 FQNNGV. The CDR3 DNA reads TGTGCCAGCAGCGACGTCCGTGGAGTCTCCTACGAGCAGTACTTC. Translating it yields CASSDVRGVSYEQYF.

The V call is TRBV29-1, the J call TRBJ2-5, with D maybe TRBD2 (5 bases). Germline V gene data show CDR1 as SQVTM and CDR2 as ANQGSEA. The CDR3 is made up of 16 amino acids. Trimming left V 4 bases short and J 3 bases short, with 21 bases between. CDR3 coding DNA: TGCAGCGTTGCAACGGGCTTACTAGGGTGGGAAGAGACCCAGTACTTC. Its translation: CSVATGLLGWEETQYF.

This clonotype was recorded many times. The V gene is TRBV12-3 or TRBV12-4, the J gene TRBJ2-2, with 9 bases lining up with TRBD1. The length of the CDR3 is 16 residues. V shed 8 bases and J 5 bases; nucleotides not matched to a gene: 12. This CDR3 is CASRTGAGNRTGELFF. DNA for the CDR3: TGTGCCAGCCGGACAGGGGCAGGTAACAGGACCGGGGAGCTGTTTTTT.

This clonotype was counted at least ten times. The chain joins TRBV20-1 to TRBJ2-3; D could derive from TRBD1 or TRBD2 (6 bases each). The CDR3 runs to 16 residues. CDR1 DFQATT and CDR2 SNEGSKA come from the germline V gene (reference sequence). Trimming left V 6 bases short and J 2 bases short, with 21 bases between. The CDR3 sequence is CSASAAWTGATDTQYF. CDR3 DNA sequence: TGCAGTGCGAGCGCCGCTTGGACGGGGGCCACAGATACGCAGTATTTT.

J is TRBJ1-2 and V is TRBV30; a possible D gene is TRBD1 (5 bases). The V gene lost 1 base and the J gene lost 7 bases, with 16 bases spanning the gap. This CDR3 has 14 amino acids. Looked up from germline, CDR1 is GTSNPN and CDR2 is SVGIG (reference sequence). The CDR3 coding sequence is TGTGCCTGGAGTGCCCACCTGGGGGTGGGTGGCTACACCTTC. Protein product: CAWSAHLGVGGYTF.

This chain connects TRBV12-3 or TRBV12-4 to TRBJ2-2, with D possibly being TRBD1 (6 bases). The CDR3 has 14 residues. The V gene lost 7 bases and the J gene lost 4 bases, with 13 bases spanning the gap. The CDR3 is CASIYRESTGELFF. The CDR3 nucleotides are TGTGCCAGCATATACAGGGAGTCCACCGGGGAGCTGTTTTTT.

This clonotype was recorded a few times. The CDR3 DNA is TGTGCCACCCAGGCCAAGCCGGAGGAGCAGTTCTTC. Translation: CATQAKPEEQFF. The V call is TRBV25-1, the J call TRBJ2-1; no clear D gene. CDR1 is MGHDK, CDR2 SYGVNS, per germline. There are 12 residues in the CDR3. Between the trimmed V and J ends, which lost 10 bases and 10 bases, there was a span of 17 bases.

The rearrangement uses TRBV28 and TRBJ1-6; D is undetermined. The CDR3 covers 13 residues. Trimming took 6 bases from V and 3 from J, leaving 6 bases between them. Looked up from germline, CDR1 is MDHEN and CDR2 is SYDVKM. The CDR3 DNA follows: TGTGCCAGCAGGGCGGACTATAATTCACCCCTCCACTTT. Translating gives CASRADYNSPLHF.

The CDR3 loop reads CASGTGQANTEAFF. CDR3 coding DNA: TGTGCCAGCGGGACGGGACAGGCGAACACTGAAGCTTTCTTT. The chain is built from TRBV6-1 and TRBJ1-1; 8 positions match TRBD1. This CDR3 has 14 amino acids. CDR1 MNHNS and CDR2 SASEGT come from the germline V gene. Losses at the gene ends were 8 bases for V and 1 base for J; bases not matched to a gene: 6.

The chain links TRBV12-3 or TRBV12-4 to TRBJ2-1, with a tentative D call TRBD2 (7 bases). The CDR3 covers 16 residues. Trimming took off 5 bases at V and 9 bases at J, with 23 bases between the two ends. CDR3 sequence (DNA): TGTGCCAGCAGTCCCCCCCGGGTGGGGGGGCTGAGTGAGCAGTTCTTC. This codes for CASSPPRVGGLSEQFF.